The rows below give T cell receptor beta chains drawn from one sample of a study of T-cell memory formation after mild COVID-19. TCRdb itself ran the 5' RACE reads through MiXCR, one entry per CDR3 protein. The sample carries about 430,000 distinct CDR3 sequences, approximately 24% recorded once. Sample: PBMCs or a T cell subset sorted from them (not recorded which). These receptors all stem from an adult woman who had mild COVID-19 (a few samples of this study predate the infection). Cell type and time point are not known. The CDR3 runs from the conserved cysteine through the conserved F or W.

j_call v_call cdr3_aa
TRBJ2-1 TRBV6-2/TRBV6-3 CASSKGLAGENEQFF
TRBJ2-3 TRBV20-1 CSARDSYTDTQYF
TRBJ2-7 TRBV2 CASNDLRDSGFDLYEQYF
TRBJ1-3 TRBV5-1 CASSLDRANTIYF
TRBJ2-4 TRBV20-1 CSASPGTSGENIQYF
TRBJ2-7 TRBV15 CATSRDQGGGYAYEQYF
TRBJ2-3 TRBV7-6 CASSLGGPRPQYF
TRBJ2-7 TRBV30 CAWGQAYEQYF
TRBJ2-3 TRBV27 CASSPLGEGLTDTQYF
TRBJ2-1 TRBV20-1 CSATPGTHIEFF
TRBJ1-2 TRBV7-2 CASSLEWGPNYGYTF
TRBJ2-1 TRBV29-1 CSVEGGSSYNEQFF
TRBJ2-2 TRBV7-8 CASSLVSGELFF
TRBJ1-2 TRBV5-1 CASSKRDRANGYTF
TRBJ2-7 TRBV12-3/TRBV12-4 CASMGPPYEQYF
TRBJ2-1 TRBV9 CASSEWGREQFF
TRBJ2-7 TRBV2 CASSDWTGDSYEQYF
TRBJ2-7 TRBV18 CASSPTTFSYEQYF
TRBJ1-5 TRBV12-3/TRBV12-4 CASSFRQGVSNQPQHF
TRBJ2-5 TRBV20-1 CSATGPNMAQYF
TRBJ2-7 TRBV5-1 CASSFSGGYEQYF
TRBJ1-5 TRBV6-6 CASRRRTGDSNQPQHF
TRBJ1-2 TRBV19 CASRPDIRYGYTF
TRBJ2-3 TRBV7-8 CASSIGVRADTQYF
TRBJ1-1 TRBV19 CASSTWDRVDTEAFF
TRBJ1-1 TRBV20-1 CSASRGGGGTEAFF
TRBJ2-4 TRBV5-6 CASSSRGRIQYF
TRBJ2-4 TRBV7-8 CASSFSSGSNIQYF
TRBJ1-2 TRBV29-1 CSVEDLGLEDRTNYGYTF
TRBJ2-7 TRBV18 CASSGSTGGNEQYF
TRBJ2-6 TRBV4-1 CASSQVTGTISSGANVLTF
TRBJ2-5 TRBV24-1 CATQHRWRGETQYF
TRBJ2-7 TRBV5-5 CASSPGGPFPYEQYF
TRBJ1-1 TRBV10-3 CAISLYREGTEAFF
TRBJ1-1 TRBV18 CASSLLNGDTEAFF
TRBJ2-1 TRBV3-1 CASSQLAGGMSSYNEQFF
TRBJ2-3 TRBV21-1 CASSRQVVRSDTQYF
TRBJ2-1 TRBV5-1 CASGLEAGIDEQFF
TRBJ1-1 TRBV6-5 CASTGTGGGTEAFF
TRBJ2-1 TRBV18 CASSPLGKAGSYNEQFF
TRBJ2-7 TRBV3-1 CASSQERASGSYEQYF